One sample yielded the 21 T cell receptor beta chains listed below, sequenced in a study of blood T cells in healthy people across ages. Using a J-beta primer mix together with a sample-barcoded 5' primer, a second PCR was run for roughly 7 to 11 cycles. TCRdb called the 5' RACE reads again in MiXCR, with one record for every CDR3 protein. The table lists over 1,200,000 distinct CDR3 sequences, roughly 60% of them singletons. The sample taken for sequencing was blood. These receptors all stem from a man between 18 and 35 years old in good health.

For the CDR3, the DNA is TGCGCCAGCAGCCAAGTTACAGGGGGCTTCTACGAGCAGTACTTC. This sequence encodes CASSQVTGGFYEQYF. The V call is TRBV4-1, the J call TRBJ2-4; 9 nucleotides align to TRBD1. The last part of the DNA fits TRBJ2-7 better; the J call may be wrong. Germline V gene sequence: CDR1 MGHRA, CDR2 YSYEKL. The CDR3 runs 15 residues.

This chain connects TRBV7-2 to TRBJ2-5; TRBD1 or TRBD2 may be the D gene (6 bases each). Germline V CDR1 and CDR2: SGHTA, FQGNSA. The CDR3 spans 15 residues. Trimming cost V 0 bases and J 11 bases, with 19 bases left between them. The DNA of the CDR3 is TGTGCCAGCAGCTTAGCGGGGGGCCTCGGGAATGAGCAGTACTTC. Translation: CASSLAGGLGNEQYF.

The chain carries TRBV4-1 and TRBJ1-4, with 7 bases that match TRBD1. Trimming cost V 0 bases and J 7 bases; bases outside gene matches: 8. The germline V gene has CDR1 MGHRA and CDR2 YSYEKL. CDR3 length: 16 residues. The CDR3 spells CASSQEDTGDGEKLFF. The CDR3 DNA reads TGCGCCAGCAGCCAAGAGGATACAGGGGATGGTGAAAAACTGTTTTTT.

The chain employs TRBV12-3 or TRBV12-4 and TRBJ2-1; possible D gene TRBD1, 7 bases. The CDR3 extends over 15 amino acids. V dropped 3 bases and J dropped 9 bases, with 18 bases sitting between them. In DNA, the CDR3 is TGTGCCAGCAGTTTGCTACAGGGGTGGAGGGGTGAGCAGTTCTTC. Translation gives CASSLLQGWRGEQFF.

V usage is TRBV11-2 and J usage is TRBJ2-4; 7 bases align to TRBD1. After removal of 4 bases from V and 1 base from J, the junction contained 4 bases not matched to a gene. This CDR3 comprises 15 residues. The V gene's germline CDR1 is SGHAT and CDR2 FQNNGV. CDR3 coding DNA: TGTGCCAGCAGCTCCGTACAGGGGGCCAAAAACATTCAGTACTTC. Encoded protein: CASSSVQGAKNIQYF.

The genes are TRBV12-3 or TRBV12-4 and TRBJ1-6, with 7 nucleotides matching TRBD1. The junction had 12 bases not matched to a gene; V was cut back by 6 bases and J by 10 bases. This CDR3 is 15 amino acids long. CDR3 protein: CASSDRVGRGSPLHF. CDR3 DNA: TGTGCCAGCAGCGACAGGGTTGGCCGGGGGTCACCCCTCCACTTT.

The chain uses TRBV20-1 and TRBJ2-3, with D possibly TRBD2 on 6 matching bases. Per the germline V gene, CDR1 is DFQATT and CDR2 is SNEGSKA (reference sequence). The CDR3 consists of 15 residues. Trimming removed 0 bases from V and 2 bases from J, with 12 bases in between. The CDR3 region is CSARDIGGATDTQYF. DNA for the CDR3: TGCAGTGCTAGAGATATTGGAGGGGCCACAGATACGCAGTATTTT.

The chain combines TRBV4-2 with TRBJ2-1, with no clear D. The V gene's germline CDR1 is LGHNA and CDR2 YNFKEQ. This CDR3 contains 15 residues. The V end was cut by 1 base, the J end by 4 bases, with 11 bases between. The CDR3 spells CASSQAHLGYNEQFF. CDR3 sequence (DNA): TGTGCCAGCAGCCAAGCCCATCTAGGATACAATGAGCAGTTCTTC.

The rearrangement links TRBV7-2 to TRBJ2-1, with D maybe TRBD2 (5 bases). CDR1 SGHTA and CDR2 FQGNSA come from the germline V gene. Trimming removed 0 bases from V and 0 bases from J, with 9 bases in between. This CDR3 is 16 amino acids long. The CDR3 reads CASSLARASSYNEQFF. CDR3 bases: TGTGCCAGCAGCTTAGCGCGGGCTAGCTCCTACAATGAGCAGTTCTTC.

This clonotype was seen many times. CDR3 residues: CASSQGIGRYEQYF. In DNA, the CDR3 is TGTGCCAGCAGCCAAGGAATCGGGCGCTACGAGCAGTACTTC. The V gene is TRBV4-2, the J gene TRBJ2-7, with D unresolved. Germline V gene lookup returns CDR1 LGHNA and CDR2 YNFKEQ. Trimming took 1 base from V and 3 from J, leaving 10 bases between them. This CDR3 spans 14 amino acids.

In its sample, this clonotype was seen a few times. The gene calls are TRBV27 and TRBJ2-7, with 7 bases that match TRBD2. The CDR3 runs to 14 residues. The trim removed 2 bases at V and 4 bases at J, leaving 5 bases unmatched. Germline CDR1 reads MNHEY; CDR2 reads SMNVEV (reference sequence). The CDR3 spells CASSLERGGYEQYF. CDR3 DNA sequence: TGTGCCAGCAGTTTAGAGCGGGGAGGGTACGAGCAGTACTTC.

The chain couples TRBV20-1 to TRBJ2-1; 7 bases are shared with TRBD2. The CDR3 loop spans 15 amino acids. Per the germline V gene, CDR1 is DFQATT and CDR2 is SNEGSKA (reference sequence). V trimming: 1 base; J trimming: 1 base; junction bases outside the gene matches: 4. The CDR3 spells CSARGAGISYNEQFF. CDR3 DNA: TGCAGTGCTAGAGGAGCGGGGATTTCCTACAATGAGCAGTTCTTC.

Concerning this clonotype itself: A junction boundary mismatches the germline segment, possibly from a read error. This chain uses TRBV12-3 or TRBV12-4 with TRBJ2-1; the D gene is possibly TRBD2 (5 bases). CDR3 size: 13 residues. CDR3 protein: CVSSLREGYEQFF. The DNA of the CDR3 is TGTGTCAGCAGTTTGAGGGAAGGCTATGAGCAGTTCTTC.

The rearrangement uses TRBV5-5 and TRBJ1-5; 8 bases match TRBD1. Germline assignment: CDR1 SGHKS and CDR2 YYEKEE (reference sequence). This CDR3 comprises 17 residues. V gave up 4 bases and J gave up 0 bases; unmatched junction bases: 9. The CDR3: CASSHRDRGYSNQPQHF. In DNA form, the CDR3 reads TGTGCCAGCAGCCACCGCGACAGGGGATATAGCAATCAGCCCCAGCATTTT.

The rearrangement joins TRBV5-1 to TRBJ2-3, with TRBD2 matching over 7 bases. The V segment lost 6 bases and the J segment 1 base; nucleotides outside the gene matches: 2. CDR3 length: 13 residues. Looked up from germline, CDR1 is SGHRS and CDR2 is YFSETQ. The CDR3 coding sequence is TGCGCCAGCATGGCGGGGGGCACAGATACGCAGTATTTT. Amino acids: CASMAGGTDTQYF.

This clonotype came up a few times. The J gene is TRBJ2-3, the V gene TRBV10-3, with a tentative D call TRBD2 (5 bases). Germline lookup yields CDR1 ENHRY and CDR2 SYGVKD. CDR3 size: 17 residues. The V end lost 0 bases, the J end lost 2 bases, and 15 bases lay between the germline ends. CDR3 in amino acids: CAISESRRPRHTDTQYF. The DNA for the CDR3 is TGTGCCATCAGTGAGTCAAGGAGGCCAAGACACACAGATACGCAGTATTTT.

The chain recombines TRBV4-1 with TRBJ2-5; 9 positions match TRBD2. V lost 0 bases and J lost 2; bases outside the gene matches: 7. The length of the CDR3 is 17 residues. Germline loops: CDR1 MGHRA, CDR2 YSYEKL. The CDR3, as DNA: TGCGCCAGCAGCCAAGAATCGGGCGGGGGGGCTCAAGAGACCCAGTACTTC. Translating gives CASSQESGGGAQETQYF.

The genes are TRBV10-3 and TRBJ2-4; 8 bases match TRBD2. The J call may be mistaken, given a closer DNA end match to TRBJ2-7. Germline CDR1 ENHRY, CDR2 SYGVKD. This CDR3 comprises 15 residues. The DNA for the CDR3 is TGTGCCATCAGGCCCCGTGGGGATAGCGGGACCGAGCAGTACTTC. It specifies CAIRPRGDSGTEQYF.

This chain uses TRBV4-3 with TRBJ2-7; 10 nucleotides agree with TRBD1. The CDR3 extends over 15 amino acids. After removal of 2 bases from V and 3 bases from J, the junction contained 4 bases not matched to a gene. Germline-derived CDR1 and CDR2 are LGHNA and YSLEER. As DNA, the CDR3 is TGCGCCAGCAGCCAACAGAGGACAGGGGGCTACGAGCAGTACTTC. Protein: CASSQQRTGGYEQYF.

The chain has TRBV20-1 and TRBJ1-6; a weak D match, TRBD1 (5 bases). Between the trimmed V and J ends, which lost 0 bases and 8 bases, there was a span of 14 bases. The V gene's germline CDR1 is DFQATT and CDR2 SNEGSKA (reference sequence). This CDR3 region has 15 residues. CDR3 protein: CSAREQGFRDSPLHF. CDR3 nucleotides: TGCAGTGCTAGAGAGCAGGGTTTCAGGGATTCACCCCTCCACTTT.

In this sample, this clonotype turned up once. The V call is TRBV15, the J call TRBJ2-3, with D possibly matching TRBD1 (6 bases). This CDR3 has 15 amino acids. Germline assignment: CDR1 LNHNV and CDR2 YYDKDF (reference sequence). Between the trimmed V and J ends, which lost 0 bases and 3 bases, there was a span of 10 bases. The DNA of the CDR3 is TGTGCCACCAGCAGAGATAATGGACAGACAGATACGCAGTATTTT. Translation gives CATSRDNGQTDTQYF.